This T cell receptor beta chain was captured by sequencing in a study of cytomegalovirus exposure and HLA in healthy donors. Overall study findings and caveats: Most observed TCR sequences were rare, whereas some public TCRs were detected in many donors. A later look showed TCR association rates differing by HLA locus, highest for DRB1 and lowest for HLA-C.

Germline-derived CDR1 and CDR2 are SGHAT and FQNNGV. CDR3 length equals 15 residues. V lost 5 bases to trimming and J lost 4 bases; unmatched junction nucleotides: 6. PCR amplification relied on 60 Vbeta primers (plus 13 Jbeta primers). The repertoire was sequenced with immunoSEQ multiplex PCR; TCRdb's copy has only in-frame clones and lacks some. The table lists roughly 100,000 clones, around 73% of them singletons. A word on this clone: Its antigen is not known.

Sequenced: PBMCs. The origin of this receptor is a woman aged 40 to 50 in good health and CMV-seronegative. This rearrangement joins TRBV11-2 to TRBJ2-5, with 11 bases fitting TRBD2. The DNA for the CDR3 is TGTGCCAGCAGCCCGGGGACTAGCGGTCGAGAGACCCAGTACTTC. As protein: CASSPGTSGRETQYF.